The clone carrying this T cell receptor beta chain was recorded a few times. This sample is part of a study of shared clonotypes between healthy human individuals. Using immunoSEQ multiplex PCR, the repertoire was profiled, and TCRdb retains in-frame clones only, with some absent. The data hold roughly 500,000 clones, with about 79% observed a single time. The junction had 7 bases not matched to a gene; V was cut back by 0 bases and J by 2 bases. From germline, CDR1 is SGHDT and CDR2 YYEEEE. The CDR3 contains 16 residues. This clonotype originated in a woman in her thirties or forties in good health. Some clones in this sample may be carry-over from other donors' samples. The chain combines TRBV5-6 with TRBJ2-7; TRBD1 aligns across 8 bases. The specimen sequenced was PBMCs. Here the CDR3 reads CASSLGWGQVPYEQYF. CDR3 DNA: TGTGCCAGCAGCTTGGGATGGGGACAGGTCCCCTACGAGCAGTACTTC. The whole variable domain, filled in from reference TRBV5-6 and TRBJ2-7, reads DAGVTQSPTHLIKTRGQQVTLRCSPKSGHDTVSWYQQALGQGPQFIFQYYEEEERQRGNFPDRFSGHQFPNYSSELNVNALLLGDSALYLCASSLGWGQVPYEQYFGPGTRLTVT.